These T cell receptor beta chains were read from a single sample in a study of control samples from healthy donors and cancer patients. The method was immunoSEQ multiplex PCR; TCRdb's version includes in-frame clones alone and lacks a portion of them. The sample has under 150,000 clones, approximately 92% seen once. Sample: blood. All receptors derive from a man in his thirties or forties in good health. Both conserved end residues are part of each CDR3. The D gene is left open where the match is weak. Only some rows state a clone size, as once, few, many or a class for expanded clones.

DNA: TGTGCCAGCAGCTTACGGAGCGGGACCGGGGTCTACGAGCAGTACTTC; CDR3: CASSLRSGTGVYEQYF; V: TRBV13; J: TRBJ2-7; D: TRBD2; size: -
DNA: TGTGCCAGCAGCTTAGGGGGCAGGAGCTACAATGAGCAGTTCTTC; CDR3: CASSLGGRSYNEQFF; V: TRBV13; J: TRBJ2-1; D: -; size: -
DNA: TGTGCCAGCAGCCAAGCGTCCCCGGGCCCCTATGGCTACACCTTC; CDR3: CASSQASPGPYGYTF; V: TRBV3-1/TRBV3-2; J: TRBJ1-2; D: -; size: once
DNA: TGTGCCAGTAGCACACTTCACCCCGGACAGGGGAAGAGGCAGCCCCAGCATTTT; CDR3: CASSTLHPGQGKRQPQHF; V: TRBV19; J: TRBJ1-5; D: TRBD1; size: -
DNA: TGTGCCAGCAGCCAAGAGACGGGGTTGGCGCAGTACTTC; CDR3: CASSQETGLAQYF; V: TRBV7-9; J: TRBJ2-7; D: -; size: -
DNA: TGTGCCAGCAGTGACAACAGGGGAATGAACACTGAAGCTTTCTTT; CDR3: CASSDNRGMNTEAFF; V: TRBV6-1; J: TRBJ1-1; D: TRBD1; size: -
DNA: TGCGCCAGCAGTATCGGACAGGGGCGGATTGGCTACACCTTC; CDR3: CASSIGQGRIGYTF; V: TRBV5-1; J: TRBJ1-2; D: TRBD1; size: once
DNA: TGTGCCAGCAGTGGGACGGGGAACAATGAGCAGTTCTTC; CDR3: CASSGTGNNEQFF; V: TRBV27; J: TRBJ2-1; D: -; size: -
DNA: TGTGCCAGCAGTGAAAATTGGACAGGCTACAATGAGCAGTTCTTC; CDR3: CASSENWTGYNEQFF; V: TRBV6-1; J: TRBJ2-1; D: TRBD1; size: -
DNA: TGTGCCTGGAGTGTTGGGACAGTCAATCAGCCCCAGCATTTT; CDR3: CAWSVGTVNQPQHF; V: TRBV30; J: TRBJ1-5; D: TRBD1; size: -
DNA: TGCGCCAGCAGCCATCACCGGGACAGGGGGCTGGTCGTCAGGTATGGCTACACCTTC; CDR3: CASSHHRDRGLVVRYGYTF; V: TRBV4-1; J: TRBJ1-2; D: TRBD1; size: -
DNA: TGCAGTGCTAGGCTAGATACGCAGTATTTT; CDR3: CSARLDTQYF; V: TRBV20-1; J: TRBJ2-3; D: -; size: once
DNA: TGCGCCAGCAGCTTGCCCGGACTCGGTGAAGCTTTCTTT; CDR3: CASSLPGLGEAFF; V: TRBV5-1; J: TRBJ1-1; D: -; size: few
DNA: TGTGCCAGCATTGGTAAAAGCGGGAGGGGACGCAATGAGCAGTTCTTC; CDR3: CASIGKSGRGRNEQFF; V: TRBV2; J: TRBJ2-1; D: TRBD2; size: -
DNA: TGTGCCAGCAGTTTATTGGGGACAGCTAACACTGAAGCTTTCTTT; CDR3: CASSLLGTANTEAFF; V: TRBV28; J: TRBJ1-1; D: TRBD1; size: -
DNA: TGTGCCAGCAGTCGGACAGCAGTGAACACTGAAGCTTTCTTT; CDR3: CASSRTAVNTEAFF; V: TRBV27; J: TRBJ1-1; D: -; size: few
DNA: TGTGCCAGCAGTGATCCAGGGGGTTATAATTCACCCCTCCACTTT; CDR3: CASSDPGGYNSPLHF; V: TRBV28; J: TRBJ1-6; D: TRBD1; size: -
DNA: TGTGCCAGCAGTAAACAGGGGGCTGGGTATGGCTACACCTTC; CDR3: CASSKQGAGYGYTF; V: TRBV28; J: TRBJ1-2; D: TRBD1; size: -
DNA: TGTGCCAGCAGCGTATCGTGGGACACCGGACTAGGGCAGTACTTC; CDR3: CASSVSWDTGLGQYF; V: TRBV9; J: TRBJ2-7; D: -; size: -
DNA: TGTGCCAGTATACGGGGCACTGAAGCTTTCTTT; CDR3: CASIRGTEAFF; V: TRBV19; J: TRBJ1-1; D: -; size: -
DNA: TGTGCCAGCAGCGTGTGGGACAGCAATAATTCACCCCTCCACTTT; CDR3: CASSVWDSNNSPLHF; V: TRBV9; J: TRBJ1-6; D: TRBD1; size: -
DNA: TGTGCCAGCAGCCAAACCAGAGCCATAAGCGGGAGAGCCTACAATGAGCAGTTCTTC; CDR3: CASSQTRAISGRAYNEQFF; V: TRBV14; J: TRBJ2-1; D: TRBD2; size: -
DNA: TGCAGTGCTAGTTACGGGCAGTTAAGCTCCTACGAGCAGTACTTC; CDR3: CSASYGQLSSYEQYF; V: TRBV20-1; J: TRBJ2-7; D: -; size: few
DNA: TGTGCCTGGAGATATACAGGGGCGCGTGGAAACACCATATATTTT; CDR3: CAWRYTGARGNTIYF; V: TRBV30; J: TRBJ1-3; D: TRBD1; size: -
DNA: TGTGCCAGCAGTTTGGAGAGGGGGCCGAACACTGAAGCTTTCTTT; CDR3: CASSLERGPNTEAFF; V: TRBV28; J: TRBJ1-1; D: TRBD1; size: -
DNA: TGTGCCAGCAGCTTAGGGGCTGGAAACACCATATATTTT; CDR3: CASSLGAGNTIYF; V: TRBV7-9; J: TRBJ1-3; D: -; size: few
DNA: TGTGCCAGCAGTCGTACCTTCGAGCAGTACTTC; CDR3: CASSRTFEQYF; V: TRBV28; J: TRBJ2-7; D: -; size: -
DNA: TGTGCCAGCAGACTCCAGGACAGGGGCCTCAATCAGCCCCAGCATTTT; CDR3: CASRLQDRGLNQPQHF; V: TRBV28; J: TRBJ1-5; D: TRBD1; size: -
DNA: TGTGCCAGCAGCCCCACCGCGCAGGGGGTTTCAGATACGCAGTATTTT; CDR3: CASSPTAQGVSDTQYF; V: TRBV7-3; J: TRBJ2-3; D: TRBD1; size: -
DNA: TGTGCCAGCAGCCTAGGCCTAGGGGATAATCAGCCCCAGCATTTT; CDR3: CASSLGLGDNQPQHF; V: TRBV7-6; J: TRBJ1-5; D: -; size: -
DNA: TGCAGCGCTGGAGATTACGAGCAGTACTTC; CDR3: CSAGDYEQYF; V: TRBV29-1; J: TRBJ2-7; D: -; size: -
DNA: TGTGCCACTCAGACGGTAAACTATGGCTACACCTTC; CDR3: CATQTVNYGYTF; V: TRBV10-3; J: TRBJ1-2; D: -; size: -
DNA: TGTGCCACCACAACACCGGGACTAGCGGGAAGGAAGACCCAGTACTTC; CDR3: CATTTPGLAGRKTQYF; V: TRBV15; J: TRBJ2-5; D: TRBD2; size: -
DNA: TGTGCCAGCTCACCAAAGGGACTAGCGGGAGCAAGCTCCTACAATGAGCAGTTCTTC; CDR3: CASSPKGLAGASSYNEQFF; V: TRBV18; J: TRBJ2-1; D: TRBD2; size: -
DNA: TGTGCCAGCAAGATTTCCGGGGGGCGTGATGGCTACACCTTC; CDR3: CASKISGGRDGYTF; V: TRBV6-5; J: TRBJ1-2; D: -; size: once
DNA: TGCGCAATAACTGGGGACTATGGCTACACCTTC; CDR3: CAITGDYGYTF; V: TRBV28; J: TRBJ1-2; D: -; size: -
DNA: TGTGCTAGTGGATCGGAAAAAAACTATGGCTACACCTTC; CDR3: CASGSEKNYGYTF; V: TRBV12-5; J: TRBJ1-2; D: -; size: -
DNA: TGTGCCAGCAGCGACGAAAATAGCGGGAGTGATACGCAGTATTTT; CDR3: CASSDENSGSDTQYF; V: TRBV9; J: TRBJ2-3; D: TRBD2; size: -
DNA: TGTGCCAGCAGGGCTACTAGCGGGAGAGGAGCCGGGGAGCTGTTTTTT; CDR3: CASRATSGRGAGELFF; V: TRBV7-9; J: TRBJ2-2; D: TRBD2; size: -
DNA: TGTGCCAGCAGCCCGGGGACTAGCGGTACTAGCACAGATACGCAGTATTTT; CDR3: CASSPGTSGTSTDTQYF; V: TRBV7-9; J: TRBJ2-3; D: TRBD2; size: -
DNA: TGTGCCAGCAGCGTCGGACAGCACACTGAAGCTTTCTTT; CDR3: CASSVGQHTEAFF; V: TRBV7-2; J: TRBJ1-1; D: -; size: -
DNA: TGTGCCAGCAGTGACGGGGCTAGCGGGATTGATGAGCAGTTCTTC; CDR3: CASSDGASGIDEQFF; V: TRBV6-4; J: TRBJ2-1; D: TRBD2; size: -
DNA: TGTGCCAGCAGCCGAGGGAGGGTCCAAGAGACCCAGTACTTC; CDR3: CASSRGRVQETQYF; V: TRBV7-8; J: TRBJ2-5; D: TRBD2; size: -
DNA: TGTGCCAGCAGCTTTGCGGGTAGCTATGGCTACACCTTC; CDR3: CASSFAGSYGYTF; V: TRBV5-5; J: TRBJ1-2; D: -; size: -
DNA: TGTGCCAGCAGTTCCAGCGGCAGCTTAACAGATACGCAGTATTTT; CDR3: CASSSSGSLTDTQYF; V: TRBV28; J: TRBJ2-3; D: -; size: -